This TCR beta chain was captured in a study of tissue T cells after allogeneic stem cell transplantation. Germline V gene lookup returns CDR1 SGHRS and CDR2 YFSETQ. The CDR3 sequence is 12 residues long. V gave up 4 bases and J gave up 1 base, with 2 bases separating them. Median post-mortem interval was roughly 9.5 hours for GI, liver, skin and lymphoid tissues. Measured with immunoSEQ multiplex PCR; TCRdb has only the in-frame clones, and not every one. The sample yields 5,000 to 7,000 clones, more than 55% seen once. With regard to this clone: Its antigen is unknown.

Whole-study results and caveats: Within patients, tissue anatomy strongly shaped TCR repertoire composition. Few T cell clones were shared across patients, but motif clusters showed tissue-specific shared signatures.

This chain uses TRBV5-1 with TRBJ2-2; D unclear. The source is a woman aged 18 to 55 with breast cancer. The source material was duodenum tissue, sampled at autopsy. CDR3 bases: TGCGCCAGCAGCAAGAACACCGGGGAGCTGTTTTTT. The encoded protein is CASSKNTGELFF.